This record looks at one T cell receptor beta chain sequence and its context. Its antigen is as yet unknown. Terminally differentiated effector memory CD45RA+ cells were left out of the naive CD8 fraction, which was CD45RO-negative and positively selected for CCR7. The CDR3 contains 12 residues. Germline CDR1 SQVTM, CDR2 ANQGSEA. Trimming removed 4 bases from V and 5 bases from J; junction bases left unmatched: 2. This entry comes from a study of shared clonotypes between healthy human individuals. Study observations and caveats: The rarefaction results pointed to incomplete sorted-subset sequencing despite large depth. Clonotype sharing among donors, it was expected, would be affected by sequencing depth.

The DNA input per sorted-subset replicate PCR was around 200 ng, corresponding to some 30,000 T cell genomes. TCRdb keeps only in-frame clones here, not all; method: immunoSEQ multiplex PCR. The table includes about 590,000 clones, roughly 96% detected once. This receptor was identified in a woman under 40 in good health. This chain joins TRBV29-1 and TRBJ2-4; 7 bases line up with TRBD2. Material for sequencing was naive CD8+ T cells sorted from blood. This chain's CDR3 is CSVVGGENIQYF. The CDR3 DNA is TGCAGCGTTGTGGGGGGGGAAAACATTCAGTACTTC.